The table lists the clone carrying this TCR beta chain with many counts. RNA transcripts were the template, and TCR beta CDR3 regions were amplified from them. Scientists carried out first-round RT-PCR using HTBI primers and then a second-round multiplex PCR. Each CDR3 protein gets one entry after TCRdb re-called the multiplex PCR reads with MiXCR. The data show roughly 600,000 distinct CDR3 sequences, under 45% seen once. This sample is drawn from a study of Graves' ophthalmopathy and Graves' hyperthyroidism. Sequencing input: peripheral blood or thyroid tissue (not recorded which). This sequence was found in an adult man with Graves' hyperthyroidism.

The CDR3 spells CSVEVPGWSANYGYTF. In nucleotides, the CDR3 is TGCAGCGTTGAAGTCCCAGGGTGGTCCGCTAACTATGGCTACACCTTC. The chain joins TRBV29-1 to TRBJ1-2; TRBD1 might be the D (5 bases). CDR1 SQVTM and CDR2 ANQGSEA come from the germline V gene. The CDR3 is made up of 16 amino acids. V was clipped by 1 base and J by 0 bases, with 15 bases between them. The entire variable domain, with the rest obtained from reference TRBV29-1 and TRBJ1-2, is as follows: SAVISQKPSRDICQRGTSLTIQCQVDSQVTMMFWYRQQPGQSLTLIATANQGSEATYESGFVIDKFPISRPNLTFSTLTVSNMSPEDSSIYLCSVEVPGWSANYGYTFGSGTRLTVV.